Shown below are 27 T cell receptor beta chains from a single sample sequenced in a study of identical twins. A single record per CDR3 protein comes from TCRdb applying MiXCR to the 5' RACE reads. Of roughly 770,000 distinct CDR3 sequences in the sample, around a sixth are singletons; the top ten hold around 13%. The sample was also linked to a second study, of T cells expressing NK-cell markers.

The source material was PBMCs. These receptors were taken from a young woman in good health.

This chain uses TRBV27 with TRBJ2-7; 8 nucleotides line up with TRBD2. The germline gives CDR1 MNHEY, CDR2 SMNVEV (reference sequence). The CDR3 is 14 amino acids. Germline trimming cut 1 base from V and 7 bases from J; bases unmatched to any gene: 6. Here the CDR3 reads CASSLWDPGGEQYF. In nucleotides, the CDR3 is TGTGCCAGCAGTTTATGGGACCCGGGGGGGGAGCAGTACTTC.

This clonotype has a handful of counts. The J gene is TRBJ2-6, the V gene TRBV20-1, with a weak D call TRBD2 (6 bases). The ends were cut back, 7 bases at V and 0 bases at J, with 10 bases in the middle. CDR1 and CDR2 (germline): DFQATT, SNEGSKA (reference sequence). CDR3 length: 14 residues. The CDR3 is CSVSGGSGANVLTF. CDR3 DNA sequence: TGCAGTGTTTCCGGGGGCTCTGGGGCCAACGTCCTGACTTTC.

This clonotype was counted a few times. V and J are TRBV28 and TRBJ2-1, with D tentatively TRBD2 (5 bases). The CDR3 is 16 residues long. V was pared by 5 bases and J by 2 bases, with 16 bases between. Germline V gene lookup returns CDR1 MDHEN and CDR2 SYDVKM. As DNA, the CDR3 is TGTGCCAGCAGTCCACGAAGCGGTTCAACCTACAATGAGCAGTTCTTC. Encoded protein: CASSPRSGSTYNEQFF.

The V and J genes are TRBV25-1 and TRBJ2-7; D perhaps matches TRBD1 (5 bases). Germline V CDR1 and CDR2: MGHDK, SYGVNS. With 5 bases removed from V and 2 bases from J, the gap between germline ends came to 13 bases. This CDR3 contains 14 residues. The CDR3 protein is CASSPRTNTYEQYF. The DNA for the CDR3 is TGTGCCAGCAGTCCCCGGACAAATACCTACGAGCAGTACTTC.

The rearrangement uses TRBV5-1 and TRBJ2-2, with D uncertain. CDR3 length: 14 amino acids. Looked up from germline, CDR1 is SGHRS and CDR2 is YFSETQ. Deletions cut 1 base from V and 4 bases from J, with 8 bases between. The CDR3 bases are TGCGCCAGCAGCTTGATGCAGACCACCGGGGAGCTGTTTTTT. Its protein is CASSLMQTTGELFF.

Of note for this clonotype: The conserved final phenylalanine or tryptophan is absent from the CDR3, which likely points to a read error. This chain joins TRBV11-2 and TRBJ2-1, with TRBD2 matching over 11 bases. The CDR3 has 15 residues. The V gene end was trimmed by 2 bases and the J gene end by 8 bases; junction bases not matched to a gene: 5. The germline CDR1 and CDR2 sequences are SGHAT and FQNNGV. This CDR3 reads CASSLSLAGGYEQFL. DNA for the CDR3: TGTGCCAGCAGCTTATCCCTAGCGGGAGGTTATGAGCAGTTCCTC.

At least ten counts were recorded for this clonotype. The rearrangement links TRBV7-9 to TRBJ1-6, with unresolved D. Germline V gene data show CDR1 as SEHNR and CDR2 as FQNEAQ (reference sequence). The CDR3 consists of 14 residues. V shed 6 bases and J shed 7 bases, with 13 bases lying between them. CDR3 bases: TGTGCCAGCAGTCCCCCCTCAAGGAATTCACCCCTCCACTTT. Translated: CASSPPSRNSPLHF.

This clonotype was seen a few times. This chain connects TRBV12-3 or TRBV12-4 to TRBJ1-1; 8 bases are a match to TRBD1. The V segment lost 6 bases and the J segment 0 bases; nucleotides outside the gene matches: 6. CDR3 size: 15 residues. The CDR3 nucleotides are TGTGCCAGCAGGACAGGGGCGGTCGTGAACACTGAAGCTTTCTTT. Protein product: CASRTGAVVNTEAFF.

The chain employs TRBV29-1 and TRBJ1-2; a weak D match, TRBD1 (6 bases). V lost 4 bases to trimming and J lost 4 bases, with 22 bases between them. Germline V gives CDR1 SQVTM, CDR2 ANQGSEA. CDR3 length equals 16 residues. The CDR3 sequence is CSVVQDRTASFYGYTF. Written as DNA, the CDR3 is TGCAGCGTTGTGCAAGATAGGACAGCTTCGTTCTATGGCTACACCTTC. The whole variable domain, remainder taken from reference TRBV29-1 and TRBJ1-2, is SAVISQKPSRDICQRGTSLTIQCQVDSQVTMMFWYRQQPGQSLTLIATANQGSEATYESGFVIDKFPISRPNLTFSTLTVSNMSPEDSSIYLCSVVQDRTASFYGYTFGSGTRLTVV.

This clonotype was seen at least ten times. The chain combines TRBV7-2 with TRBJ2-5; no clear D. The germline V and J ends were trimmed by 5 bases and 5 bases, with 15 bases remaining between them. CDR3 size: 14 residues. Germline V gene lookup returns CDR1 SGHTA and CDR2 FQGNSA. The CDR3 nucleotides are TGTGCCAGCAGCACCTTGGGGATGGCGGAGACCCAGTACTTC. Translated: CASSTLGMAETQYF.

This clonotype was seen a few times. This sequence joins TRBV12-3 or TRBV12-4 and TRBJ2-2, with 7 bases fitting TRBD2. V gave up 5 bases and J gave up 4 bases; unmatched junction bases: 10. The length of the CDR3 is 16 residues. The chain's CDR3 is CASSTWGRASTGELFF. The CDR3 DNA reads TGTGCCAGCAGTACCTGGGGGAGGGCCAGCACCGGGGAGCTGTTTTTT.

Only a few counts were recorded for this clonotype. The chain couples TRBV20-1 to TRBJ2-7, with unresolved D. Germline V CDR1 and CDR2: DFQATT, SNEGSKA (reference sequence). This CDR3 has 14 residues. V lost 1 base and J lost 2, with 12 bases in between. The CDR3 spells CSARGQKNAYEQYF. In DNA form, the CDR3 reads TGCAGTGCTAGAGGTCAAAAAAATGCCTACGAGCAGTACTTC.

This clonotype was found a few times. The chain combines TRBV20-1 with TRBJ2-3; D may be TRBD2 (7 bases). Germline assignment: CDR1 DFQATT and CDR2 SNEGSKA (reference sequence). The CDR3 sequence is 15 residues long. V was pared by 3 bases and J by 5 bases, with 18 bases between. The CDR3 here is CSARVSAGAGDTQYF. The CDR3 region has the DNA TGCAGTGCTAGGGTTTCGGCGGGGGCTGGAGATACGCAGTATTTT.

The chain carries TRBV7-6 and TRBJ2-1; D ambiguous. The CDR3 extends over 12 amino acids. Between the trimmed V and J ends, which lost 5 bases and 9 bases, there was a span of 11 bases. Germline V CDR1 and CDR2: SGHVS, FNYEAQ. In nucleotides, the CDR3 is TGTGCCAGCAGCGAGTCCCTCGGTGAGCAGTTCTTC. Translated: CASSESLGEQFF.

The rearrangement joins TRBV5-1 to TRBJ1-1, with unresolved D. This CDR3 is 15 amino acids long. Trimming took off 4 bases at V and 0 bases at J, with 13 bases between the two ends. The V gene's germline CDR1 is SGHRS and CDR2 YFSETQ. The CDR3 DNA follows: TGCGCCAGCAGCCCCTGGCAAATCATGAACACTGAAGCTTTCTTT. It translates to CASSPWQIMNTEAFF.

The chain is built from TRBV6-1 and TRBJ2-7; 8 nucleotides align to TRBD2. The trim removed 0 bases at V and 1 base at J, leaving 2 bases unmatched. There are 15 residues in the CDR3. Germline lookup yields CDR1 MNHNS and CDR2 SASEGT. CDR3 residues: CASSEAVAGSYEQYF. The CDR3 coding sequence is TGTGCCAGCAGTGAAGCGGTAGCGGGATCCTACGAGCAGTACTTC.

The gene calls are TRBV10-3 and TRBJ1-1; D not resolved. The V and J ends lost 0 bases and 7 bases respectively, with 12 bases between them. The CDR3 sequence is 14 residues long. The germline V gene has CDR1 ENHRY and CDR2 SYGVKD. DNA for the CDR3: TGTGCCATCAGTGAGTCGTGGGAGGGTGATGAAGCTTTCTTT. Translation gives CAISESWEGDEAFF.

The V gene is TRBV7-6, the J gene TRBJ2-7, with D tentatively TRBD1 (6 bases). The CDR3 runs to 14 residues. Germline V gene sequence: CDR1 SGHVS, CDR2 FNYEAQ. Trimming stripped 4 bases from V and 0 bases from J, with 10 bases between. CDR3 protein: CASSYRASSYEQYF. CDR3 bases: TGTGCCAGCAGCTACAGGGCCAGCTCCTACGAGCAGTACTTC.

The sample holds a few counts of this clonotype. V usage is TRBV18 and J usage is TRBJ2-1, with 10 bases that match TRBD2. CDR1 is KGHSH and CDR2 is LQKENI in the germline V gene. V lost 1 base to trimming and J lost 3 bases; unmatched junction nucleotides: 3. The length of the CDR3 is 16 residues. The CDR3 DNA sequence: TGTGCCAGCTCACCACGTAAGCGGGAGGGCTACAATGAGCAGTTCTTC. It specifies CASSPRKREGYNEQFF.

The chain combines TRBV5-1 with TRBJ2-1; 8 positions agree with TRBD2. The germline V gene encodes CDR1 SGHRS and CDR2 YFSETQ. Trimming cost V 0 bases and J 8 bases; bases outside gene matches: 13. CDR3 length: 17 amino acids. In DNA, the CDR3 is TGCGCCAGCAGCTTGGGTTTCAGCGGGAGACAAGGCTATGAGCAGTTCTTC. It is translated as CASSLGFSGRQGYEQFF.

The rearrangement joins TRBV5-1 to TRBJ2-7, with 8 bases aligning to TRBD1. The CDR3 extends over 16 amino acids. Losses at the gene ends were 0 bases for V and 0 bases for J; bases not matched to a gene: 5. Germline values: CDR1 SGHRS, CDR2 YFSETQ. The CDR3 loop reads CASSLGTGISSYEQYF. The CDR3, as DNA: TGCGCCAGCAGCTTGGGGACAGGGATAAGCTCCTACGAGCAGTACTTC.

The chain couples TRBV7-2 to TRBJ1-2; 8 positions match TRBD1. CDR1 is SGHTA, CDR2 FQGNSA, per germline. CDR3 length equals 14 residues. V was clipped by 4 bases and J by 6 bases; unmatched bases: 7. The CDR3 DNA is TGTGCCAGCAGCTGGACAGGGCTAAGAGATGGCTACACCTTC. This sequence encodes CASSWTGLRDGYTF.

This clonotype was picked up many times. The J gene is TRBJ2-1, the V gene TRBV20-1; a possible D gene is TRBD2 (6 bases). V lost 1 base and J lost 3, with 10 bases in between. In germline, CDR1 is DFQATT, CDR2 SNEGSKA (reference sequence). The CDR3 length is 14 residues. The CDR3 bases are TGCAGTGCTAGAGGAGCGGGTAACTACAATGAGCAGTTCTTC. Its protein product is CSARGAGNYNEQFF.

V gene TRBV5-6 combines with J gene TRBJ2-7, with D possibly being TRBD2 (7 bases). V lost 7 bases and J 5 bases, leaving 25 bases between the germline ends. Germline loops: CDR1 SGHDT, CDR2 YYEEEE. CDR3 length equals 16 residues. CDR3 DNA sequence: TGTGCCAGCGGCTCCTGGAGCCAGGGGAGCGGGAACGAGCAGTACTTC. This gives the protein CASGSWSQGSGNEQYF.

The chain uses TRBV5-1 and TRBJ1-3; TRBD1 matches at 7 bases. J was trimmed by 8 bases and V by 4 bases; bases with no gene match: 6. This CDR3 is 13 amino acids long. CDR1 and CDR2 from the germline V gene are SGHRS and YFSETQ. Here the CDR3 DNA reads TGCGCCAGCAGCGCAGACAGGGCGGACACCATATATTTT. Its protein is CASSADRADTIYF.

The chain links TRBV29-1 to TRBJ1-2, with D uncertain. This CDR3 spans 14 amino acids. Trimming pared 2 bases from V and 2 bases from J, leaving 12 bases between. Germline V gives CDR1 SQVTM, CDR2 ANQGSEA. In nucleotides, the CDR3 is TGCAGCGTTGAAAAGGGCCTCCCGAACTATGGCTACACCTTC. It encodes CSVEKGLPNYGYTF.

This clonotype was observed at least ten times. The rearrangement joins TRBV6-1 to TRBJ2-7; TRBD1 matches at 10 bases. The CDR3 totals 15 residues. V was clipped by 6 bases and J by 0 bases; unmatched bases: 5. Germline V gene data show CDR1 as MNHNS and CDR2 as SASEGT. The CDR3 loop reads CASSGGQGVSYEQYF. The CDR3 DNA reads as TGTGCCAGCAGCGGTGGACAGGGGGTCTCCTACGAGCAGTACTTC.